Following are 14 T cell receptor beta chains from one sample sequenced in a study of T-cell memory formation after mild COVID-19. MiXCR was run by TCRdb on the 5' RACE reads, yielding one entry per CDR3 protein. The repertoire holds 100,000 to 150,000 distinct CDR3 sequences, with 17% as singletons. The source material was PBMCs or a T cell subset sorted from them (not recorded which). Every receptor here comes from a man between 18 and 35 years old who had mild COVID-19 (a few samples of this study predate the infection). Cell type and time point are not known.

The chain uses TRBV3-1 and TRBJ2-2; maybe TRBD2 (5 bases). Between the trimmed V and J ends, which lost 3 bases and 6 bases, there was a span of 8 bases. Germline CDR1 LGHDT, CDR2 YNNKEL (reference sequence). The CDR3 is 13 amino acids. CDR3 protein: CASSHRGPGELFF. The CDR3 DNA follows: TGTGCCAGCAGCCACCGGGGTCCCGGGGAGCTGTTTTTT.

This clonotype appeared a few times. In DNA form, the CDR3 reads TGTGCCAGCAGTTACTCGGGGAGGGTCAATCAGCCCCAGCATTTT. It codes for CASSYSGRVNQPQHF. V gene TRBV6-5 combines with J gene TRBJ1-5; D unclear. Trimming took 0 bases from V and 3 from J, leaving 9 bases between them. The length of the CDR3 is 15 residues. The germline V gene has CDR1 MNHEY and CDR2 SVGAGI.

This clonotype has ten or more counts. V usage is TRBV5-1 and J usage is TRBJ2-6; tentative D call: TRBD2 (6 bases). The CDR3 is 16 amino acids. Germline CDR1 reads SGHRS; CDR2 reads YFSETQ. The ends were cut back, 0 bases at V and 2 bases at J, with 9 bases in the middle. This CDR3 reads CASSLEGTAGANVLTF. The CDR3 nucleotides are TGCGCCAGCAGCTTGGAAGGGACTGCTGGGGCCAACGTCCTGACTTTC.

This clonotype was seen a handful of times. V usage is TRBV11-2 and J usage is TRBJ1-3, with D perhaps TRBD1 (6 bases). The germline gives CDR1 SGHAT, CDR2 FQNNGV. Trimming took 5 bases from V and 0 from J, leaving 14 bases between them. The CDR3 is 16 residues long. This chain's CDR3 is CASSTPRGRSGNTIYF. As DNA, the CDR3 is TGTGCCAGCAGCACCCCCAGGGGCCGCTCTGGAAACACCATATATTTT.

This clonotype has just a few counts. The chain combines TRBV20-1 with TRBJ2-3, with 8 bases that match TRBD2. V dropped 1 base and J dropped 10; count of bases not matched to a gene: 16. Germline CDR1 and CDR2: DFQATT and SNEGSKA (reference sequence). CDR3 length equals 16 residues. CDR3 sequence reads: CSARGGAGDSHSAQYF. CDR3 sequence (DNA): TGCAGTGCTAGAGGGGGAGCGGGGGACTCTCATTCGGCGCAGTATTTT.

The gene calls are TRBV5-1 and TRBJ2-7; D might be TRBD1 or TRBD2, each matching 5 bases. Between the trimmed V and J ends, which lost 6 bases and 2 bases, there was a span of 12 bases. The length of the CDR3 is 13 residues. CDR1 and CDR2 from the germline V gene are SGHRS and YFSETQ. The CDR3 DNA sequence: TGCGCCAGCACGCTGGGGGTGCCCTACGAGCAGTACTTC. Residues: CASTLGVPYEQYF.

The J gene is TRBJ1-1, the V gene TRBV7-2; D not certain. Trimming cost V 5 bases and J 0 bases, with 7 bases left between them. The CDR3 sequence is 13 residues long. Germline CDR1 and CDR2: SGHTA and FQGNSA. CDR3 residues: CASSQSLNTEAFF. The CDR3 DNA is TGTGCCAGCAGCCAGTCCCTGAACACTGAAGCTTTCTTT.

This clonotype was picked up a small number of times. This chain uses TRBV18 with TRBJ2-5; no clear D. This CDR3 has 14 amino acids. The germline gives CDR1 KGHSH, CDR2 LQKENI. V lost 1 base and J 2 bases, leaving 8 bases between the germline ends. Here the CDR3 reads CASSPRPQQETQYF. The CDR3, as DNA: TGTGCCAGCTCACCACGGCCTCAACAAGAGACCCAGTACTTC.

This clonotype was seen more than once but under ten times. The V and J genes are TRBV2 and TRBJ2-7; the match to TRBD1 covers 8 bases. The CDR3 totals 15 residues. After removal of 6 bases from V and 4 bases from J, the junction contained 11 bases not matched to a gene. Germline V gene sequence: CDR1 SNHLY, CDR2 FYNNEI. The chain's CDR3 is CASRHFTGGYYEQYV. Here the CDR3 DNA reads TGTGCCAGCAGACACTTTACAGGGGGGTATTACGAGCAGTACGTC.

The chain employs TRBV18 and TRBJ2-6; TRBD1 aligns across 10 bases. Germline V lookup: CDR1 KGHSH, CDR2 LQKENI. The CDR3 contains 18 residues. Trimming removed 2 bases from V and 0 bases from J; junction bases left unmatched: 4. CDR3 DNA: TGTGCCAGCTCACCAATTGGGACAGGGGACTCTGGGGCCAACGTCCTGACTTTC. This sequence encodes CASSPIGTGDSGANVLTF.

This clonotype appeared a few times. V usage is TRBV30 and J usage is TRBJ2-1; no definite D call. Germline loops: CDR1 GTSNPN, CDR2 SVGIG (reference sequence). CDR3 length equals 13 residues. Trimming removed 5 bases from V and 6 bases from J, with 14 bases in between. In nucleotides, the CDR3 is TGTGCCTGGGAACCTTCCGTAGGCAATGAGCAGTTCTTC. Protein product: CAWEPSVGNEQFF.

This chain connects TRBV11-3 to TRBJ2-1; the D gene is possibly TRBD2 (5 bases). The CDR3 is made up of 15 amino acids. With 1 base removed from V and 6 bases from J, the gap between germline ends came to 13 bases. Per the germline V gene, CDR1 is SGHNT and CDR2 is YENEEA. CDR3 sequence: CASSLGGLDPNEQFF. The CDR3 nucleotides read TGTGCCAGCAGCTTAGGAGGGCTAGACCCCAATGAGCAGTTCTTC. Combining the CDR3 with reference TRBV11-3 and TRBJ2-1 gives the whole variable domain EAGVVQSPRYKIIEKKQPVAFWCNPISGHNTLYWYLQNLGQGPELLIRYENEEAVDDSQLPKDRFSAERLKGVDSTLKIQPAELGDSAVYLCASSLGGLDPNEQFFGPGTRLTVL.

This clonotype turned up a few times. The gene calls are TRBV5-1 and TRBJ2-3; 10 bases fit TRBD1. V shed 4 bases, J shed 2 bases, and the junction held 7 bases outside the gene matches. The CDR3 is 16 amino acids. Germline V CDR1 and CDR2: SGHRS, YFSETQ. This CDR3 reads CASSTGQGVATDTQYF. CDR3 sequence (DNA): TGCGCCAGCAGCACCGGACAGGGGGTTGCCACAGATACGCAGTATTTT.

In its sample, this clonotype was seen many times. This chain uses TRBV5-1 with TRBJ2-3, with D unresolved. The germline V gene has CDR1 SGHRS and CDR2 YFSETQ. The CDR3 is made up of 13 amino acids. V lost 3 bases and J 2 bases, leaving 7 bases between the germline ends. CDR3 in DNA: TGCGCCAGCAGCTCGACCTTCACAGATACGCAGTATTTT. It yields the protein CASSSTFTDTQYF.